The 16 T cell receptor beta chains given below trace back to one sample, sequenced in a study of shared clonotypes between healthy human individuals. Sequencing was performed with immunoSEQ multiplex PCR; in TCRdb, only in-frame clones are kept and a portion is missing. The sample contains about 490,000 clones, 76% of which appear only once. Source material: PBMCs. The receptor source for this set is a woman aged 40 to 55 in good health. Some clones in this sample may be carry-over from other donors' samples.

The chain has TRBV11-2 and TRBJ2-7; D is perhaps TRBD1 (5 bases). The CDR3 spans 15 residues. V lost 2 bases, J lost 2 bases, and 13 bases lay in between. The germline V gene has CDR1 SGHAT and CDR2 FQNNGV. CDR3 nucleotide sequence: TGTGCCAGCAGCTTAACCCCCCAAGGGGCCTACGAGCAGTACTTC. Protein: CASSLTPQGAYEQYF.

This clone occurred a few times. V gene TRBV2 combines with J gene TRBJ1-1; 7 positions match TRBD1. This CDR3 has 13 residues. The ends lost 4 bases at V and 6 bases at J; junction bases unmatched: 5. Germline V gene lookup returns CDR1 SNHLY and CDR2 FYNNEI. CDR3 coding DNA: TGTGCCAGCAGTGGACAGGGCTTCGCTGAAGCTTTCTTT. Its translation is CASSGQGFAEAFF.

The rearrangement joins TRBV7-2 to TRBJ2-3; D gene unclear. Germline V gene sequence: CDR1 SGHTA, CDR2 FQGNSA. V dropped 5 bases and J dropped 4 bases, with 16 bases sitting between them. The CDR3 extends over 15 amino acids. CDR3 loop: CASSLSAQVADTQYF. The CDR3 DNA reads as TGTGCCAGCAGCCTAAGCGCCCAGGTCGCAGATACGCAGTATTTT.

The genes are TRBV14 and TRBJ2-1; D uncertain. The V gene's germline CDR1 is SGHDN and CDR2 FVKESK. V was pared by 1 base and J by 8 bases, with 3 bases between. The CDR3 covers 11 residues. For the CDR3, the DNA is TGTGCCAGCAGCCAAGGCCATGAGCAGTTCTTC. Translation gives CASSQGHEQFF.

This chain uses TRBV27 with TRBJ2-6; D unresolved. The CDR3 has 15 amino acids. The V and J ends lost 5 bases and 0 bases respectively, with 8 bases between them. Germline CDR1 is MNHEY and CDR2 is SMNVEV (reference sequence). The CDR3 spells CASSTVSSGANVLTF. CDR3 in DNA: TGTGCCAGCAGTACTGTCAGCTCTGGGGCCAACGTCCTGACTTTC.

With respect to this clone: The same CDR3 arises from other DNA sequences in this sample as well. The chain recombines TRBV4-1 with TRBJ2-1; tentatively, D is TRBD2 (6 bases). The CDR3 is 17 residues long. The germline V gene encodes CDR1 MGHRA and CDR2 YSYEKL. The V end was cut by 3 bases, the J end by 5 bases, with 20 bases between. DNA of the CDR3: TGCGCCAGCAGCCACCCCTCGGGAGCAGGAGGGCACAATGAGCAGTTCTTC. It yields the protein CASSHPSGAGGHNEQFF.

This clone was seen a few times. The V gene is TRBV10-3, the J gene TRBJ2-5; 7 bases match TRBD2. The germline V gene has CDR1 ENHRY and CDR2 SYGVKD. The CDR3 has 14 amino acids. Germline trimming cut 7 bases from V and 4 bases from J; bases unmatched to any gene: 9. The CDR3 DNA is TGTGCCATCAAGGGAGGGCCTGGGGGAGAGACCCAGTACTTC. Translating it yields CAIKGGPGGETQYF.

The chain has TRBV5-1 and TRBJ1-2; D might be TRBD1 (5 bases). CDR1 and CDR2 (germline): SGHRS, YFSETQ. The CDR3 has 14 amino acids. V was trimmed by 1 base and J by 3 bases, leaving 10 bases between them. As DNA, the CDR3 is TGCGCCAGCAGCTTGAGGTCCAGGGACTATGGCTACACCTTC. Translating gives CASSLRSRDYGYTF.

This clone was found once. This chain joins TRBV6-4 and TRBJ2-1, with D tentatively TRBD2 (6 bases). CDR3 length: 15 amino acids. V shed 3 bases and J shed 2 bases, with 11 bases lying between them. Germline V gene data show CDR1 as MRHNA and CDR2 as SNTAGT. The CDR3 DNA sequence: TGTGCCAGCAGTGAAGGAGCGGGCCCCTACAATGAGCAGTTCTTC. It encodes CASSEGAGPYNEQFF.

This clone was picked up a small number of times. CDR3 DNA sequence: TGTGCCAGCAGCGTAGGCGGGGGGCCGGGCACTGAAGCTTTCTTT. Amino acid sequence: CASSVGGGPGTEAFF. The rearrangement joins TRBV9 to TRBJ1-1; tentatively, D is TRBD1 (6 bases). This CDR3 has 15 amino acids. Germline V gene sequence: CDR1 SGDLS, CDR2 YYNGEE. The V gene lost 0 bases and the J gene lost 4 bases, with 13 bases spanning the gap. Together with reference TRBV9 and TRBJ1-1, the CDR3 gives the full variable domain: DSGVTQTPKHLITATGQRVTLRCSPRSGDLSVYWYQQSLDQGLQFLIQYYNGEERAKGNILERFSAQQFPDLHSELNLSSLELGDSALYFCASSVGGGPGTEAFFGQGTRLTVV.

The V call is TRBV15, the J call TRBJ1-2, with 9 bases that match TRBD1. The CDR3 covers 15 residues. The J segment lost 0 bases and the V segment lost 5 bases, leaving 4 bases of the junction unmatched. CDR1 is LNHNV, CDR2 YYDKDF, per germline (reference sequence). CDR3 coding DNA: TGTGCCACCAGCCAGACAGGGGGAGCTAACTATGGCTACACCTTC. Residues: CATSQTGGANYGYTF. The complete variable domain, with remaining parts taken from reference TRBV15 and TRBJ1-2, reads DAMVIQNPRYQVTQFGKPVTLSCSQTLNHNVMYWYQQKSSQAPKLLFHYYDKDFNNEADTPDNFQSRRPNTSFCFLDIRSPGLGDTAMYLCATSQTGGANYGYTFGSGTRLTVV.

Comment on this clone: A much larger clone sits a single nucleotide away, making a read error possible. The chain couples TRBV28 to TRBJ1-1; a possible D gene is TRBD1 (5 bases). The V end lost 7 bases, the J end lost 10 bases, and 13 bases lay between the germline ends. CDR3 length: 11 amino acids. Per the germline V gene, CDR1 is MDHEN and CDR2 is SYDVKM. DNA of the CDR3: TGTGCCAGCAATGCAGGGATTGGAGCTTTCTTT. Translated: CASNAGIGAFF.

The genes are TRBV4-2 and TRBJ2-3; 7 bases agree with TRBD2. The germline V gene encodes CDR1 LGHNA and CDR2 YNFKEQ. Trimming took 1 base from V and 0 from J; bases not matched to a gene: 10. This CDR3 spans 18 amino acids. The DNA for the CDR3 is TGTGCCAGCAGCCAAGCGAGGTCTAGCGGACCTAGCACAGATACGCAGTATTTT. This sequence encodes CASSQARSSGPSTDTQYF.

This clone was counted between two and nine times. The genes are TRBV7-2 and TRBJ2-7; the D is unclear. This CDR3 is built from 13 residues. Germline lookup yields CDR1 SGHTA and CDR2 FQGNSA. Trimming cost V 3 bases and J 1 base, with 7 bases left between them. DNA for the CDR3: TGTGCCAGCAGCTTCTCGCCGTCCTACGAGCAGTACTTC. It encodes CASSFSPSYEQYF.

The gene calls are TRBV11-2 and TRBJ2-7, with 8 bases lining up with TRBD2. V lost 0 bases to trimming and J lost 4 bases; unmatched junction nucleotides: 2. CDR3 size: 14 residues. Germline CDR1 and CDR2: SGHAT and FQNNGV. The DNA of the CDR3 is TGTGCCAGCAGCTTAGACCTAGCGGGTTACGAGCAGTACTTC. This codes for CASSLDLAGYEQYF.

CDR3: CASSENGQGAHQPQHF. CDR3 in DNA: TGTGCCAGTAGCGAAAATGGACAGGGGGCCCATCAGCCCCAGCATTTT. The chain joins TRBV19 to TRBJ1-5, with TRBD1 identical over 11 bases. Trimming removed 6 bases from V and 5 bases from J; junction bases left unmatched: 9. The CDR3 runs 16 residues. Looked up from germline, CDR1 is LNHDA and CDR2 is SQIVND (reference sequence).